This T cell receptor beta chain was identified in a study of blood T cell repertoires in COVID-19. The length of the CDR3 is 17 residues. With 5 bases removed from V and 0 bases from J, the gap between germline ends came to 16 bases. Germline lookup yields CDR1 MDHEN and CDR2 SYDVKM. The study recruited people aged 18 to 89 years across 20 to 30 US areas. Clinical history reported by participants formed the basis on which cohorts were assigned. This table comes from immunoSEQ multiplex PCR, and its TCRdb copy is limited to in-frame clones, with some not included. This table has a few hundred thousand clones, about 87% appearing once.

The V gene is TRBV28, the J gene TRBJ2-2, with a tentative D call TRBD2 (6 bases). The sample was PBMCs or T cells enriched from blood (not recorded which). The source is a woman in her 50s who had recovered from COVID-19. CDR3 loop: CASSMLSGGANTGELFF. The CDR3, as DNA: TGTGCCAGCAGTATGCTTTCCGGGGGAGCGAACACCGGGGAGCTGTTTTTT.